Presented here are 24 T cell receptor beta chains from one specimen sequenced in a study of T cell responses to AZD1222 COVID-19 vaccine. The assay was immunoSEQ multiplex PCR, and TCRdb's table has in-frame clones only and misses some. The sample holds 150,000 to 180,000 clones, roughly nine tenths seen once. Here the sequenced sample was peripheral blood, taken on day 0 of MenACWY control vaccination. Receptors were obtained from an adult in good health.

This chain joins TRBV6-5 and TRBJ2-5; 8 bases map to TRBD1. Germline-derived CDR1 and CDR2 are MNHEY and SVGAGI. This CDR3 contains 16 residues. After removal of 0 bases from V and 5 bases from J, the junction contained 8 bases not matched to a gene. CDR3 sequence: CASSYSGQGALETQYF. CDR3 bases: TGTGCCAGCAGTTACTCGGGTCAGGGGGCCTTGGAGACCCAGTACTTC.

This chain joins TRBV11-3 and TRBJ1-1, with D unresolved. The V end lost 1 base, the J end lost 5 bases, and 11 bases lay between the germline ends. The CDR3 consists of 14 residues. Germline V gene sequence: CDR1 SGHNT, CDR2 YENEEA. CDR3 in DNA: TGTGCCAGCAGCTTAGCTGAAACGGGTACTGAAGCTTTCTTT. It yields the protein CASSLAETGTEAFF.

This chain connects TRBV7-8 to TRBJ2-7; 7 bases agree with TRBD2. CDR1 is SGHVS, CDR2 FQNEAQ, per germline. The J segment lost 6 bases and the V segment lost 0 bases, leaving 2 bases of the junction unmatched. The CDR3 spans 13 residues. CDR3 in amino acids: CASSLALATEQYF. Here the CDR3 DNA reads TGTGCCAGCAGCTTAGCACTAGCGACCGAGCAGTACTTC. Supplemented by reference TRBV7-8 and TRBJ2-7, the full variable domain reads GAGVSQSPRYKVAKRGQDVALRCDPISGHVSLFWYQQALGQGPEFLTYFQNEAQLDKSGLPSDRFFAERPEGSVSTLKIQRTQQEDSAVYLCASSLALATEQYFGPGTRLTVT.

The rearrangement joins TRBV9 to TRBJ1-6, with 7 bases lining up with TRBD1. Germline trimming cut 2 bases from V and 7 bases from J; bases unmatched to any gene: 6. Germline CDR1 and CDR2: SGDLS and YYNGEE. This CDR3 has 15 amino acids. Written as DNA, the CDR3 is TGTGCCAGCAGCGTTGGAGGGGGCGAGAATTCACCCCTCCACTTT. Translated: CASSVGGGENSPLHF.

The chain employs TRBV5-1 and TRBJ1-6; 9 bases align to TRBD1. Germline trimming cut 4 bases from V and 7 bases from J; bases unmatched to any gene: 9. This CDR3 has 16 amino acids. Germline loops: CDR1 SGHRS, CDR2 YFSETQ. Here the CDR3 DNA reads TGCGCCAGCAGCCGCATGGACAGGGGAAGAAATTCACCCCTCCACTTT. It specifies CASSRMDRGRNSPLHF. The full variable domain, in which reference TRBV5-1 and TRBJ1-6 provide the parts outside the CDR3, is KAGVTQTPRYLIKTRGQQVTLSCSPISGHRSVSWYQQTPGQGLQFLFEYFSETQRNKGNFPGRFSGRQFSNSRSEMNVSTLELGDSALYLCASSRMDRGRNSPLHFGNGTRLTVT.

The chain employs TRBV10-3 and TRBJ2-3; 14 bases agree with TRBD2. Per germline, CDR1 ENHRY and CDR2 SYGVKD. The V segment lost 3 bases and the J segment 7 bases; nucleotides outside the gene matches: 6. This CDR3 is built from 16 residues. The CDR3 sequence: CAISDPTSGRGNTQYF. Written as DNA, the CDR3 is TGTGCCATCAGTGATCCGACTAGCGGGAGGGGGAATACGCAGTATTTT.

This clone was counted once. The gene calls are TRBV12-5 and TRBJ2-7; D gene unclear. The CDR3 totals 11 residues. Trimming removed 3 bases from V and 5 bases from J, with 5 bases in between. Looked up from germline, CDR1 is LGHNT and CDR2 is FRNRAP. CDR3 bases: TGTGCTAGTGGTTTCCCCGACGAGCAGTACTTC. Translated: CASGFPDEQYF.

CDR3 nucleotide sequence: TGTGCCAGCAGCTTACTTTTACGGGGAAACACCGGGGAGCTGTTTTTT. It translates to CASSLLLRGNTGELFF. The chain links TRBV7-8 to TRBJ2-2, with D maybe TRBD2 (5 bases). Germline loops: CDR1 SGHVS, CDR2 FQNEAQ. This CDR3 contains 16 residues. V lost 2 bases to trimming and J lost 2 bases, with 12 bases between them.

This chain connects TRBV5-1 to TRBJ2-1; 15 nucleotides match TRBD2. The CDR3 runs to 17 residues. Per germline, CDR1 SGHRS and CDR2 YFSETQ. With 4 bases clipped from V and 1 base from J, the junction kept 3 bases outside the gene matches. CDR3 bases: TGCGCCAGCAGCCCCGGGACTAGCGGGGGGTCCTACAATGAGCAGTTCTTC. It translates to CASSPGTSGGSYNEQFF. Full variable domain (missing parts from reference TRBV5-1 and TRBJ2-1): KAGVTQTPRYLIKTRGQQVTLSCSPISGHRSVSWYQQTPGQGLQFLFEYFSETQRNKGNFPGRFSGRQFSNSRSEMNVSTLELGDSALYLCASSPGTSGGSYNEQFFGPGTRLTVL.

V gene TRBV7-9 combines with J gene TRBJ1-1; perhaps TRBD1 as D (5 bases). The CDR3 has 16 residues. V shed 4 bases and J shed 0 bases, with 15 bases lying between them. The germline CDR1 and CDR2 sequences are SEHNR and FQNEAQ (reference sequence). The CDR3 bases are TGTGCCAGCAGCTACCCCGGCGAAGGGGTGAACACTGAAGCTTTCTTT. Translation: CASSYPGEGVNTEAFF.

The J gene is TRBJ1-5, the V gene TRBV4-2; no definite D call. CDR1 is LGHNA and CDR2 is YNFKEQ in the germline V gene. This CDR3 spans 15 amino acids. Trimming pared 0 bases from V and 0 bases from J, leaving 6 bases between. The CDR3 region is CASSQEADSNQPQHF. CDR3 nucleotides: TGTGCCAGCAGCCAAGAGGCCGATAGCAATCAGCCCCAGCATTTT.

The genes are TRBV10-3 and TRBJ2-1; TRBD2 matches 9 bases. Germline-derived CDR1 and CDR2 are ENHRY and SYGVKD. The trim removed 11 bases at V and 1 base at J, leaving 18 bases unmatched. This CDR3 spans 18 amino acids. The DNA for the CDR3 is TGTGCCTCTCAACTCAAAGCGGGAGGCCATGCTTCCTACAATGAGCAGTTCTTC. It yields the protein CASQLKAGGHASYNEQFF.

This chain joins TRBV6-5 and TRBJ1-3; a weak D match, TRBD1 (6 bases). V lost 7 bases and J 4 bases, leaving 17 bases between the germline ends. CDR1 is MNHEY, CDR2 SVGAGI, per germline. CDR3 size: 15 residues. The CDR3 is CASITGLSGGNTIYF. In DNA form, the CDR3 reads TGTGCCAGCATAACAGGGTTATCGGGAGGAAACACCATATATTTT.

The chain has TRBV23-1 and TRBJ2-3; D is unresolved. TRBV23-1 is reported as an ORF; its role is uncertain. The CDR3 runs 14 residues. Trimming removed 4 bases from V and 3 bases from J, with 11 bases in between. As DNA, the CDR3 is TGCGCCAGCAGTCCCCCCCGAGGTACAGATACGCAGTATTTT. Translated: CASSPPRGTDTQYF.

The chain joins TRBV7-2 to TRBJ2-7; D is possibly TRBD1 (5 bases). CDR3 length: 15 residues. From germline, CDR1 is SGHTA and CDR2 FQGNSA. V dropped 2 bases and J dropped 0 bases, with 11 bases sitting between them. Here the CDR3 DNA reads TGTGCCAGCAGCTTACTCCCACAGGCCTCCTACGAGCAGTACTTC. Translation: CASSLLPQASYEQYF.

The chain combines TRBV7-9 with TRBJ1-1, with D unclear. The CDR3 sequence is 15 residues long. The germline gives CDR1 SEHNR, CDR2 FQNEAQ (reference sequence). Trimming cost V 5 bases and J 0 bases, with 13 bases left between them. The DNA for the CDR3 is TGTGCCAGCAGCATAGAAGGGTCCATGAACACTGAAGCTTTCTTT. Translating it yields CASSIEGSMNTEAFF.

This CDR3 is CASSQVWGMGNTEAFF. CDR3 bases: TGTGCCAGCAGCCAAGTATGGGGGATGGGGAACACTGAAGCTTTCTTT. The chain employs TRBV14 and TRBJ1-1, with D possibly matching TRBD1 (5 bases). With 1 base removed from V and 1 base from J, the gap between germline ends came to 13 bases. The germline V gene has CDR1 SGHDN and CDR2 FVKESK. This CDR3 spans 16 amino acids. The whole variable domain, filled in from reference TRBV14 and TRBJ1-1, reads EAGVTQFPSHSVIEKGQTVTLRCDPISGHDNLYWYRRVMGKEIKFLLHFVKESKQDESGMPNNRFLAERTGGTYSTLKVQPAELEDSGVYFCASSQVWGMGNTEAFFGQGTRLTVV.

This rearrangement joins TRBV6-6 to TRBJ1-1; TRBD1 might be the D (5 bases). Germline V gene data show CDR1 as MNHNY and CDR2 as SVGAGI (reference sequence). The length of the CDR3 is 14 residues. Trimming removed 6 bases from V and 3 bases from J, with 14 bases in between. The CDR3, as DNA: TGTGCCAGCAGCTACAGGTGGGGGGACACTGAAGCTTTCTTT. As protein: CASSYRWGDTEAFF.

This clone occurred a few times. V is TRBV10-3 and J is TRBJ2-7, with D perhaps being TRBD1 or TRBD2 (7 bases each). The CDR3 length is 15 residues. The V gene lost 0 bases and the J gene lost 3 bases, with 12 bases spanning the gap. Germline lookup yields CDR1 ENHRY and CDR2 SYGVKD. CDR3 residues: CAISESAGGDYEQYF. DNA for the CDR3: TGTGCCATCAGTGAGTCGGCAGGGGGGGACTACGAGCAGTACTTC.

This chain links TRBV6-5 with TRBJ1-6; D ambiguous. Between the trimmed V and J ends, which lost 3 bases and 13 bases, there was a span of 19 bases. Germline loops: CDR1 MNHEY, CDR2 SVGAGI. The CDR3 has 15 residues. The CDR3 DNA sequence: TGTGCCAGCAGTTATCTTTTCAGTACGGCCCAGCCCCTCCACTTT. Translating it yields CASSYLFSTAQPLHF.

The V call is TRBV19, the J call TRBJ1-3; 7 bases are a match to TRBD1. J gave up 2 bases and V 4 bases, and 8 bases lay outside the gene matches. Germline CDR1 reads LNHDA; CDR2 reads SQIVND (reference sequence). The CDR3 covers 16 residues. The CDR3 region is CASSNQTGWPGNTIYF. In DNA, the CDR3 is TGTGCCAGTAGTAATCAGACAGGGTGGCCTGGAAACACCATATATTTT.

The chain couples TRBV9 to TRBJ2-1; TRBD2 matches at 13 bases. This CDR3 contains 17 residues. V lost 0 bases and J lost 4; bases outside the gene matches: 4. Per germline, CDR1 SGDLS and CDR2 YYNGEE. The CDR3: CASSVGTSGRAYNEQFF. The DNA of the CDR3 is TGTGCCAGCAGCGTAGGGACTAGCGGGAGAGCTTACAATGAGCAGTTCTTC.

The chain joins TRBV5-4 to TRBJ1-1; maybe TRBD1 (6 bases). The CDR3 sequence is 15 residues long. Looked up from germline, CDR1 is SGHNT and CDR2 is YYREEE (reference sequence). Deletions cut 4 bases from V and 1 base from J, with 14 bases between. The CDR3 region has the DNA TGTGCCAGCAGCCGCGGGGGGCCGCGGAACACTGAAGCTTTCTTT. Translating it yields CASSRGGPRNTEAFF. The whole variable domain, remainder taken from reference TRBV5-4 and TRBJ1-1, is ETGVTQSPTHLIKTRGQQVTLRCSSQSGHNTVSWYQQALGQGPQFIFQYYREEENGRGNFPPRFSGLQFPNYSSELNVNALELDDSALYLCASSRGGPRNTEAFFGQGTRLTVV.

This chain joins TRBV7-9 and TRBJ1-6; no clear D gene. Trimming removed 4 bases from V and 9 bases from J, with 13 bases in between. This CDR3 has 14 amino acids. The V gene's germline CDR1 is SEHNR and CDR2 FQNEAQ (reference sequence). CDR3 in amino acids: CASSSDRRGSPLHF. The CDR3 DNA reads as TGTGCCAGCAGCTCGGACCGGCGGGGTTCACCCCTCCACTTT.